This record covers a single T cell receptor beta chain. Antigen specificity is unknown. The data originate from a study of cytomegalovirus exposure and HLA in healthy donors. The CDR3 totals 14 residues. Germline V gene data show CDR1 as SNHLY and CDR2 as FYNNEI. Trimming pared 4 bases from V and 1 base from J, leaving 11 bases between. Study results and limitations: The authors later found TCR association rates varying by HLA locus, with DRB1 most and HLA-C fewest.

13 Jbeta primers and 60 Vbeta primers were used for the PCR. The table came from immunoSEQ multiplex PCR; TCRdb's copy has only in-frame clones and leaves some out. Here the sample spans around 100,000 clones, 80% to 85% being singletons. The donors (healthy individuals) were bone marrow donors. This sequence originates from a woman aged 65 to 85 in good health and CMV-seropositive. The rearrangement joins TRBV2 to TRBJ2-7; D is possibly TRBD1 (6 bases). Sequencing used PBMCs. CDR3: CASSVRGFSYEQYF. The CDR3 DNA sequence: TGTGCCAGCAGTGTCAGGGGATTTTCCTACGAGCAGTACTTC.